This T cell receptor beta chain was sequenced during a study of blood T cells in healthy people across ages (dated by TCRdb to about 2015). Context from the whole study: In model experiments, roughly one uniquely barcoded TCR beta cDNA molecule per two T cells was captured by template switching. Age-related changes in TCR beta repertoire diversity were measured in the study by deep sequencing normalized with unique cDNA molecular identifiers. Four age groups were formed from the donors: young (average approximately 15 years), middle-aged (approximately 40), aged (roughly 58) and long-lived (82). To avoid experimental bias, donors of different ages were randomly spread across the sequencing lanes. Using the same blood draw, the study looked at two additional independent replicas of 1 million unique cDNA reads for two donors, one aged 18 to 30 and the other aged 80 or older. The paper's findings and limits, for the study overall: Estimates of total diversity from one million sequenced T cells were regarded as lower bounds and underestimates. The long-lived group showed more naive CD4+ T cells, fewer expanded clones and increased TCR diversity than the aged group, suggesting age selection. The CMV infection status of donors was not known, potentially confounding age-related changes in expanded clonotypes. The percentage of naive T cells measured by flow cytometry correlated strongly with observed TCR beta diversity. As age increased, observed TCR beta diversity per million T cells dropped in a roughly linear way, and a significant reduction was already evident by age about 40. Conclusive comparison of naive and antigen-experienced compartments was prevented by the profiling of bulk unsorted PBMCs.

Donors were 39 systemically healthy Caucasian individuals from Russia aged roughly 6 to 90 years. About 9.1 milliliters of peripheral blood were collected from each donor into EDTA-treated Vacutainer tubes. Ficoll-Paque density-gradient centrifugation was used to isolate PBMCs, with at least 6 million per sample. Trizol reagent was used to extract total RNA from PBMCs, with at least 5.5 micrograms per sample. The percentages of naive CD45RAhigh/CD27high T cells were determined by flow cytometry on a PBMC aliquot from every donor. With respect to this clonotype: Which antigen it targets is not known. The germline gene is not matched at one end of the junction; a read error may be the cause.

The protocol used for the library was 5' RACE. TCRdb lists the instrument as Illumina HiSeq 2500. A second about 7 to 11 cycle PCR used a sample-barcoded 5' primer and a J-beta primer mix. Each TCR beta cDNA molecule received a unique molecular identifier from a template-switch 5' adaptor carrying 12 random nucleotides. At least 2.5 million CDR3-containing paired-end reads were obtained from each sample. The Mint cDNA synthesis kit, primed by a TRBC-specific oligonucleotide, was used to synthesize first-strand cDNA from all RNA. Following uracil-DNA glycosylase treatment, all cDNA underwent a first 18-cycle PCR with the universal primers M1SS and BC2_uni_R. In the paper's pipeline: Normalization of each sample was performed by random selection of 1 million high-quality reads, each carrying a distinct molecular identifier. Reads with shared molecular identifiers were discarded instead of being binned into consensus sequences. MiTCR, set to a Q25 quality threshold and the strictest error-elimination algorithm, was used for CDR3 identification, clonotype clustering and error correction. Lower-bound total TCR beta diversity was estimated with a nonparametric unseen species model using Euler transformation. TCRdb reran the public reads through fastp at Q25 and MiXCR, keeping productive beta chains. A single entry per CDR3 protein holds the most common genes and DNA from its merged rows. It is TCRdb's table, rather than the study itself, that gives the V and J calls and clone size. The table for this sample lists 550,000 to 800,000 distinct CDR3 sequences; approximately 21% of them were counted only once. The ten biggest clones cover roughly 3.4% of the sample.

Its CDR3 holds 12 amino acids, cysteine through phenylalanine. Only CDR3 DNA remains: 36 bases, in frame from the first base. CDR1 and CDR2, per the germline V gene (reference sequence), are SGHNT and YYREEE. The TCR sequence derives from a man in his 70s in good health. Sequenced input: blood. Recombination connected TRBV5-4 to TRBJ1-2; the D segment cannot be called with confidence. The CDR3 loop reads CASNSPGYGCTF. The DNA sequence is as follows: TGTGCCAGCAACAGCCCCGGGTATGGCTGCACCTTC. The reference TRBV5-4 and TRBJ1-2 proteins fill in what lies around the CDR3, so the full variable domain reads ETGVTQSPTHLIKTRGQQVTLRCSSQSGHNTVSWYQQALGQGPQFIFQYYREEENGRGNFPPRFSGLQFPNYSSELNVNALELDDSALYLCASNSPGYGCTFGSGTRLTVV.